A selection of T cell receptor beta chains follows, all from one sample in a study of blood T cell repertoires in COVID-19. The method was immunoSEQ multiplex PCR; TCRdb's version includes in-frame clones alone and lacks a portion of them. The sample yields about 250,000 clones, more than 70% seen once. Sequencing was done on a sample of peripheral blood. All receptors come from a woman at least 80 years old with COVID-19, enrolled during active disease. Each CDR3 is given with its conserved first and last residue. A D gene is named only where the DNA matches it firmly. Clone size is shown for a subset of rows, as once, few, many or a class of expanded clone.

CDR3	DNA	size	V	J	D
CAWSDSWGGTLHF	TGTGCCTGGAGTGATTCATGGGGGGGAACCCTCCACTTT	NA	TRBV30	TRBJ1-6	NA
CASSPRQGSSSEAFF	TGTGCCAGCAGCCCCCGACAGGGAAGCTCCAGTGAAGCTTTCTTT	NA	TRBV3-1/TRBV3-2	TRBJ1-1	TRBD1
CARSLGQGLDYGYTF	TGTGCCAGAAGCTTGGGTCAGGGACTAGACTATGGCTACACCTTC	NA	TRBV5-3	TRBJ1-2	NA
CASSPRQGNQPQHF	TGTGCCAGCAGCCCACGGCAGGGAAATCAGCCCCAGCATTTT	NA	TRBV7-2	TRBJ1-5	NA
CASRMQGGGYTF	TGTGCCAGCAGAATGCAGGGGGGCGGCTACACCTTC	NA	TRBV6-5	TRBJ1-2	TRBD1
CASSSGTSNNEQFF	TGTGCCAGCAGCAGCGGGACATCTAACAATGAGCAGTTCTTC	NA	TRBV7-2	TRBJ2-1	NA
CASSEALIRGASVRGEQYF	TGTGCCAGCAGTGAAGCGCTTATTCGGGGGGCTTCGGTTCGAGGCGAGCAGTACTTC	NA	TRBV2	TRBJ2-7	NA
CASSLGGEKLFF	TGTGCCAGCAGCTTGGGAGGCGAAAAACTGTTTTTT	few	TRBV7-9	TRBJ1-4	NA
CASSLSSGGFGTDTQYF	TGTGCCAGCAGTTTGTCTAGCGGGGGGTTCGGCACAGATACGCAGTATTTT	NA	TRBV27	TRBJ2-3	TRBD2
CSVEGPLTTTDTQYF	TGCAGCGTTGAAGGGCCTCTCACTACTACAGATACGCAGTATTTT	once	TRBV29-1	TRBJ2-3	NA
CASSEGDRGLTAGNTIYF	TGCGCCAGCAGTGAGGGGGACAGGGGGCTAACGGCTGGAAACACCATATATTTT	NA	TRBV10-2	TRBJ1-3	TRBD1
CASSPGTGLNSPLHF	TGTGCCAGCAGTCCCGGGACAGGTTTGAATTCACCCCTCCACTTT	NA	TRBV2	TRBJ1-6	TRBD1
CASSLGQGYSPLHF	TGTGCCAGCAGTCTGGGACAGGGTTATTCACCCCTCCACTTT	NA	TRBV6-5	TRBJ1-6	TRBD1
CASSPGDGYTF	TGTGCCAGCAGCCCGGGGGATGGCTACACCTTC	NA	TRBV5-6	TRBJ1-2	NA
CASSIDAGGWGDTQYF	TGTGCCAGTAGTATAGATGCAGGGGGCTGGGGAGATACGCAGTATTTT	NA	TRBV19	TRBJ2-3	TRBD1
CASGINYGYTF	TGTGCCAGCGGCATTAACTATGGCTACACCTTC	NA	TRBV6-5	TRBJ1-2	NA
CASSRGQGTDTQYF	TGTGCCAGCAGCCGAGGACAGGGCACAGATACGCAGTATTTT	NA	TRBV7-8	TRBJ2-3	TRBD1
CSARDSGGQYF	TGCAGTGCTAGAGATTCGGGTGGGCAGTACTTC	NA	TRBV20-1	TRBJ2-7	NA
CASSLAGVKTEAFF	TGTGCCAGCAGCTTAGCCGGGGTAAAAACTGAAGCTTTCTTT	once	TRBV7-2	TRBJ1-1	NA
CASSYSNQPQHF	TGTGCCAGTAGTTATAGCAATCAGCCCCAGCATTTT	NA	TRBV19	TRBJ1-5	NA
CASSSDRIPNYGYTF	TGTGCCAGCAGCTCTGACAGGATTCCTAACTATGGCTACACCTTC	NA	TRBV5-4	TRBJ1-2	NA
CASSSQGGNQPQHF	TGTGCCAGCAGTTCTCAGGGTGGCAATCAGCCCCAGCATTTT	NA	TRBV6-5	TRBJ1-5	NA
CASSLRDRGYEQYF	TGTGCCAGCAGCTTACGGGACAGGGGTTACGAGCAGTACTTC	NA	TRBV5-6	TRBJ2-7	TRBD1
CASSQGLAGAPGTDTQYF	TGTGCCAGCAGCCAGGGACTAGCGGGGGCCCCGGGCACAGATACGCAGTATTTT	NA	TRBV3-1/TRBV3-2	TRBJ2-3	TRBD2
CASSSGQGPYEQYF	TGTGCCAGCAGTTCGGGACAGGGGCCCTACGAGCAGTACTTC	NA	TRBV6-2/TRBV6-3	TRBJ2-7	TRBD1
CSASPAGGTDTQYF	TGCAGTGCTAGTCCAGCGGGGGGCACAGATACGCAGTATTTT	NA	TRBV20-1	TRBJ2-3	TRBD2
CAWSVMDSEKLFF	TGTGCCTGGAGTGTAATGGACAGCGAAAAACTGTTTTTT	NA	TRBV30	TRBJ1-4	NA
CAWNQGFKPSYNSPLHF	TGTGCCTGGAACCAGGGATTCAAGCCCTCCTATAATTCACCCCTCCACTTT	NA	TRBV30	TRBJ1-6	NA
CASSLDGRPRDTIYF	TGTGCCAGCAGCTTGGACGGCAGACCGAGGGACACCATATATTTT	NA	TRBV5-4	TRBJ1-3	NA
CASSSGTGEGEQFF	TGCGCCAGCAGCTCTGGGACAGGGGAAGGTGAGCAGTTCTTC	NA	TRBV5-1	TRBJ2-1	TRBD1
CASSAGGQSQETQYF	TGTGCCAGCAGCGCGGGGGGACAGTCTCAAGAGACCCAGTACTTC	NA	TRBV11-3	TRBJ2-5	NA
CASSHDRGDYGYTF	TGTGCCAGCAGTCACGACAGGGGAGACTATGGCTACACCTTC	NA	TRBV27	TRBJ1-2	TRBD1
CASSKEVDQPQHF	TGCGCCAGCAGTAAAGAGGTCGATCAGCCCCAGCATTTT	NA	TRBV4-3	TRBJ1-5	NA
CAARAGVNQPQHF	TGTGCCGCCAGGGCAGGGGTCAATCAGCCCCAGCATTTT	few	TRBV10-3	TRBJ1-5	NA
CASSVEQGSEAFF	TGTGCCAGCAGCGTAGAACAGGGTAGTGAAGCTTTCTTT	NA	TRBV9	TRBJ1-1	NA
CASCTGVDAGELFF	TGTGCCAGTTGTACCGGAGTCGACGCCGGGGAGCTGTTTTTT	NA	TRBV19	TRBJ2-2	NA
CASSPSTGGWTLHF	TGTGCCAGCAGTCCTTCGACAGGGGGTTGGACCCTCCACTTT	NA	TRBV28	TRBJ1-6	TRBD1
CASSRQTSTDTQYF	TGTGCCAGTTCTAGACAGACTAGCACAGATACGCAGTATTTT	NA	TRBV19	TRBJ2-3	NA
CASSQEAGPRATGELFF	TGCGCCAGCAGCCAAGAGGCGGGGCCTCGTGCTACCGGGGAGCTGTTTTTT	NA	TRBV4-1	TRBJ2-2	NA
CASSGGLFSYNEQFF	TGCGCCAGCAGCGGCGGACTGTTCTCCTACAATGAGCAGTTCTTC	NA	TRBV5-1	TRBJ2-1	NA
CASSFGQGDGYTF	TGTGCCAGCAGCTTTGGACAGGGAGATGGCTACACCTTC	NA	TRBV9	TRBJ1-2	TRBD1
CASSSETGGSYEQYF	TGTGCCAGCAGCTCAGAGACAGGGGGCTCCTACGAGCAGTACTTC	NA	TRBV7-2	TRBJ2-7	TRBD1
CASSHGGAADTQYF	TGCGCCAGCAGCCACGGGGGGGCGGCAGATACGCAGTATTTT	NA	TRBV4-3	TRBJ2-3	TRBD2
CASSLARVGYEQYF	TGTGCCAGCAGCTTAGCCAGGGTCGGGTACGAGCAGTACTTC	NA	TRBV7-2	TRBJ2-7	NA
CASSHQGTGEPQHF	TGTGCCAGCAGCCACCAAGGGACAGGGGAACCCCAGCATTTT	NA	TRBV5-4	TRBJ1-5	TRBD1
CASSPTGMSNQPQHF	TGTGCCAGCAGCCCGACTGGTATGAGCAATCAGCCCCAGCATTTT	NA	TRBV9	TRBJ1-5	NA
CASSQGIYEQYF	TGCGCCAGCAGCCAGGGGATATACGAGCAGTACTTC	few	TRBV5-1	TRBJ2-7	NA
CASSTDRGLGAFF	TGCGCCAGCAGCACCGACAGGGGGCTGGGAGCTTTCTTT	NA	TRBV5-1	TRBJ1-1	TRBD1
CASSPGTGAGPQHF	TGTGCCAGCAGCCCAGGGACAGGGGCTGGCCCCCAGCATTTT	NA	TRBV5-4	TRBJ1-5	TRBD1
CASTDGTGNLPQHF	TGTGCCAGCACCGACGGGACAGGTAATCTGCCCCAGCATTTT	once	TRBV3-1/TRBV3-2	TRBJ1-5	TRBD1
CASSYVDGLNQPQHF	TGTGCCAGCAGTTATGTCGACGGACTCAATCAGCCCCAGCATTTT	few	TRBV6-6	TRBJ1-5	NA
CASSPPVYAEETQYF	TGTGCCAGCAGCCCCCCTGTTTACGCCGAGGAGACCCAGTACTTC	few	TRBV7-9	TRBJ2-5	NA
CASSIVSRRAGQGGHGYTF	TGTGCCAGTAGTATAGTCTCGCGGAGGGCGGGACAGGGAGGCCATGGCTACACCTTC	NA	TRBV19	TRBJ1-2	TRBD1
CASRLSVLTEAFF	TGTGCCAGCAGACTTAGCGTACTCACTGAAGCTTTCTTT	NA	TRBV6-5	TRBJ1-1	NA
CASSLKQGLTYEQYF	TGTGCCAGCAGCCTAAAACAGGGCCTCACCTACGAGCAGTACTTC	NA	TRBV3-1/TRBV3-2	TRBJ2-7	NA
CASSLALSQGVKEKLFF	TGTGCCAGCAGCTTAGCCTTATCGCAGGGGGTTAAAGAAAAACTGTTTTTT	NA	TRBV7-2	TRBJ1-4	TRBD1
CASSPQGFKNSPLHF	TGTGCCAGCAGCCCACAGGGGTTTAAGAATTCACCCCTCCACTTT	NA	TRBV28	TRBJ1-6	TRBD1
CASRPTGPGNTIYF	TGTGCCAGCAGACCCACAGGGCCCGGAAACACCATATATTTT	NA	TRBV6-5	TRBJ1-3	NA
CASSYSTTDNGYTF	TGTGCCAGCAGTTACTCAACAACGGACAATGGCTACACCTTC	NA	TRBV2	TRBJ1-2	NA